This TCR beta chain emerged from a study of T cell repertoires in cytomegalovirus infection. As for the study in general: Alongside well-studied HLA-B-restricted CMV epitopes, recently identified HLA-C-restricted CMV epitopes were also used. Signatures in public TCR beta sequences pointed to both CMV infection and matching HLA type.

One entry per CDR3 protein results from TCRdb running MiXCR on the reads. The profile covers about 310,000 distinct CDR3 sequences, with 20% to 30% appearing a single time and roughly 14% taken by the ten largest. A note on this clonotype: Its target is unknown.

Regarding the study as a whole: CMV-specific TCR beta clonotypes restricted by HLA-C dominated the ex vivo response. Accumulated public TCR beta family frequency recognized individuals carrying CMV together with the relevant HLA.

The CDR3 extends over 13 amino acids. Germline-derived CDR1 and CDR2 are SGHVS and FNYEAQ. Trimming pared 6 bases from V and 3 bases from J, leaving 11 bases between. The V call is TRBV7-6, the J call TRBJ2-5; tentative D call: TRBD1 (6 bases). The clonotype originates from a human donor in good health (CMV status not recorded). Some clones in this sample may be carry-over from other donors' samples. The specimen comprised cultured PBMCs, sampled from culture after CMV antigen stimulation. The CDR3 sequence: CASRKSGEETQYF. In nucleotides, the CDR3 is TGTGCCAGCAGGAAATCAGGGGAAGAGACCCAGTACTTC.